The 16 T cell receptor beta chains below all came from one sample that was sequenced in a study of T cell responses to AZD1222 COVID-19 vaccine (dated by TCRdb to about 2021). The time point tag for this specimen amounts to: baseline before first vaccination. Libraries were prepared through the immunoSEQ multiplex PCR assay. This immuneACCESS table, as held by TCRdb, lists in-frame sequences with V and J called but not all clones. Of the missing ones, under half trace to an unresolved V gene in checked studies; the others have no known cause. This sample has about 100,000 clones in its table, and approximately 87% of those were observed once. The top ten clonotypes cover 3% to 3.5% of the sample. Specimen: peripheral blood, collected on day 0 of AZD1222 vaccination. The receptors derive from an adult in good health.

V and J are TRBV5-1 and TRBJ1-2; 9 nucleotides line up with TRBD1. Germline V gene lookup returns CDR1 SGHRS and CDR2 YFSETQ. The trim removed 0 bases at V and 5 bases at J, leaving 2 bases unmatched. The CDR3 spans 14 residues. The CDR3 coding sequence is TGCGCCAGCAGCTTGGGGGACAGGGAGTATGGCTACACCTTC. Its protein is CASSLGDREYGYTF. Combining the CDR3 with reference TRBV5-1 and TRBJ1-2 gives the whole variable domain KAGVTQTPRYLIKTRGQQVTLSCSPISGHRSVSWYQQTPGQGLQFLFEYFSETQRNKGNFPGRFSGRQFSNSRSEMNVSTLELGDSALYLCASSLGDREYGYTFGSGTRLTVV.

The chain employs TRBV29-1 and TRBJ1-2, with unresolved D. The germline V gene has CDR1 SQVTM and CDR2 ANQGSEA. The V end was cut by 0 bases, the J end by 9 bases, with 8 bases between. This CDR3 is built from 11 residues. The chain's CDR3 is CSVEDSFSYTF. The CDR3 DNA reads as TGCAGCGTTGAAGACAGTTTCAGCTACACCTTC. The variable domain in full, completed from reference TRBV29-1 and TRBJ1-2, reads SAVISQKPSRDICQRGTSLTIQCQVDSQVTMMFWYRQQPGQSLTLIATANQGSEATYESGFVIDKFPISRPNLTFSTLTVSNMSPEDSSIYLCSVEDSFSYTFGSGTRLTVV.

V and J are TRBV24-1 and TRBJ1-2, with 12 bases identical to TRBD1. There are 17 residues in the CDR3. The trim removed 5 bases at V and 5 bases at J, leaving 11 bases unmatched. CDR1 is KGHDR and CDR2 is SFDVKD in the germline V gene. CDR3 residues: CATSGPDRDRGRYGYTF. CDR3 DNA sequence: TGTGCCACCAGTGGCCCCGACCGGGACAGGGGGCGTTATGGCTACACCTTC.

The chain employs TRBV27 and TRBJ2-1; possibly TRBD2 for D (6 bases). V was shortened by 6 bases and J by 4 bases, with 16 bases between the two germline ends. Germline CDR1 and CDR2: MNHEY and SMNVEV (reference sequence). This CDR3 contains 15 residues. The CDR3: CASRSSGPKYNEQFF. The CDR3 region has the DNA TGTGCCAGCAGGAGTAGCGGCCCTAAATACAATGAGCAGTTCTTC.

This clone was found a few times. The chain uses TRBV5-1 and TRBJ1-5, with 7 positions matching TRBD1. This CDR3 is 14 amino acids long. V shed 0 bases and J 6 bases; nucleotides not matched to a gene: 3. The germline V gene has CDR1 SGHRS and CDR2 YFSETQ. The CDR3 DNA reads as TGCGCCAGCAGCTTGGCAGGGGGTAGTCAGCCCCAGCATTTT. As protein: CASSLAGGSQPQHF. Complete variable domain (other parts from reference TRBV5-1 and TRBJ1-5): KAGVTQTPRYLIKTRGQQVTLSCSPISGHRSVSWYQQTPGQGLQFLFEYFSETQRNKGNFPGRFSGRQFSNSRSEMNVSTLELGDSALYLCASSLAGGSQPQHFGDGTRLSIL.

CDR3 DNA sequence: TGTGCCAGCACCCCCACCGGGCGGGGGGGCTTGACAGATACGCAGTATTTT. Its translation is CASTPTGRGGLTDTQYF. The genes are TRBV6-2 or TRBV6-3 and TRBJ2-3; 9 nucleotides agree with TRBD2. With V trimmed by 7 bases and J by 3 bases, 14 bases remained unmatched. Germline V gene lookup returns CDR1 MNHEY and CDR2 SVGEGT. The CDR3 runs to 17 residues.

This clone appeared a few times. This chain links TRBV7-8 with TRBJ1-5, with a weak D call TRBD1 (5 bases). V was cut by 7 bases and J by 7 bases, with 14 bases left in between. Germline assignment: CDR1 SGHVS and CDR2 FQNEAQ. The CDR3 is 13 residues long. Here the CDR3 DNA reads TGTGCCAGCATCGAGTATTGGGGGCAGCCCCAGCATTTT. Its protein is CASIEYWGQPQHF.

The gene calls are TRBV11-3 and TRBJ2-7, with 7 bases aligning to TRBD2. CDR1 SGHNT and CDR2 YENEEA come from the germline V gene. The V segment lost 5 bases and the J segment 6 bases; nucleotides outside the gene matches: 10. The CDR3 is 14 residues long. Here the CDR3 reads CASSIAGVESEQYF. DNA for the CDR3: TGTGCCAGCAGCATCGCGGGGGTGGAGAGCGAGCAGTACTTC.

The V call is TRBV28, the J call TRBJ1-2, with 9 bases fitting TRBD1. V shed 6 bases and J 8 bases; nucleotides not matched to a gene: 10. Germline values: CDR1 MDHEN, CDR2 SYDVKM. This CDR3 spans 14 amino acids. The CDR3 loop reads CASRPPGQGVGYTF. DNA for the CDR3: TGTGCCAGCAGACCCCCGGGACAGGGTGTAGGCTACACCTTC.

The count of this clone is one. The CDR3 protein is CASSHPERGNEQFF. The CDR3 bases are TGTGCCAGCAGCCATCCCGAGCGGGGAAATGAGCAGTTCTTC. This chain uses TRBV3-1 (or the pseudogene TRBV3-2) with TRBJ2-1; TRBD2 matches 7 bases. The CDR3 sequence is 14 residues long. With 3 bases clipped from V and 7 bases from J, the junction kept 6 bases outside the gene matches. Germline CDR1 LGHDT, CDR2 YNNKEL (reference sequence).

J is TRBJ2-1 and V is TRBV5-1; TRBD2 matches at 10 bases. This CDR3 has 15 amino acids. In germline, CDR1 is SGHRS, CDR2 YFSETQ. V was pared by 1 base and J by 6 bases, with 4 bases of the junction left unmatched. CDR3 sequence reads: CASSLQRGGGNEQFF. DNA for the CDR3: TGCGCCAGCAGCTTGCAGCGGGGGGGCGGCAATGAGCAGTTCTTC.

The chain's CDR3 is CASSPVQEGTGELFF. The CDR3 DNA reads as TGCGCCAGCAGCCCGGTACAGGAGGGCACCGGGGAGCTGTTTTTT. The chain carries TRBV5-1 and TRBJ2-2; perhaps TRBD2 as D (6 bases). Between the trimmed V and J ends, which lost 4 bases and 4 bases, there was a span of 14 bases. The CDR3 spans 15 residues. CDR1 and CDR2 (germline): SGHRS, YFSETQ.

The chain joins TRBV9 to TRBJ1-1; D gene unclear. Per germline, CDR1 SGDLS and CDR2 YYNGEE. V shed 1 base and J shed 0 bases, with 10 bases lying between them. CDR3 length: 15 amino acids. CDR3 sequence (DNA): TGTGCCAGCAGCGTAAGGGCCAGTATGAACACTGAAGCTTTCTTT. It is translated as CASSVRASMNTEAFF.

V gene TRBV7-2 combines with J gene TRBJ1-5; the D gene is possibly TRBD1 (5 bases). The germline gives CDR1 SGHTA, CDR2 FQGNSA. The V gene lost 5 bases and the J gene lost 6 bases, with 17 bases spanning the gap. This CDR3 has 15 amino acids. The CDR3 reads CASSPRARGGQPQHF. In DNA form, the CDR3 reads TGTGCCAGCAGCCCCCGGGCCCGGGGCGGTCAGCCCCAGCATTTT.

This rearrangement joins TRBV19 to TRBJ1-2; D is uncertain. V was trimmed by 6 bases and J by 0 bases, leaving 8 bases between them. Germline loops: CDR1 LNHDA, CDR2 SQIVND (reference sequence). The CDR3 runs to 13 residues. DNA of the CDR3: TGTGCCAGTAGGTACGGTCCTAACTATGGCTACACCTTC. Protein sequence: CASRYGPNYGYTF.

The chain combines TRBV4-3 with TRBJ1-1, with a tentative D call TRBD1 (5 bases). Germline V gene lookup returns CDR1 LGHNA and CDR2 YSLEER. The V end was cut by 0 bases, the J end by 8 bases, with 13 bases between. This CDR3 is 14 amino acids long. The CDR3 sequence: CASSQDVTGLEAFF. The CDR3 nucleotides are TGCGCCAGCAGCCAAGATGTGACGGGGCTCGAAGCTTTCTTT.